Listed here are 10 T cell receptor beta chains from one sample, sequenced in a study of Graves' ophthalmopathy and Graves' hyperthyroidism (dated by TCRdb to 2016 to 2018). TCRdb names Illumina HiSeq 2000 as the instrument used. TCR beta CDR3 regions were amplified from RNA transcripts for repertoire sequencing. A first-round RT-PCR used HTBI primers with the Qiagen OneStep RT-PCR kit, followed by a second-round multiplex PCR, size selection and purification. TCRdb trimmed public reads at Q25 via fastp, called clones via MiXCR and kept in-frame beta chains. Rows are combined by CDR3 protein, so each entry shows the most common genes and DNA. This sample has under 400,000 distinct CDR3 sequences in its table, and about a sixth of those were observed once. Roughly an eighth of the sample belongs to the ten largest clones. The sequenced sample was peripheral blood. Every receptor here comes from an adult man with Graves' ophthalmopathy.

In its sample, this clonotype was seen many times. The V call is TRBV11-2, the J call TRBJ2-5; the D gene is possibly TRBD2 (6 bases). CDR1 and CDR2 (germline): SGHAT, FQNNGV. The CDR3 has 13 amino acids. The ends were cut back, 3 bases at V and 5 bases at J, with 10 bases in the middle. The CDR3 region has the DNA TGTGCCAGCAGCTTTGCGGGGTGGGAGACCCAGTACTTC. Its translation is CASSFAGWETQYF.

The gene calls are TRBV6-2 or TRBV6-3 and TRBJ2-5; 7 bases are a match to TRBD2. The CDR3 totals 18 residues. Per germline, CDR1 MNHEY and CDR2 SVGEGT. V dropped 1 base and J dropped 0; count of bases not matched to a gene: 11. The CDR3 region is CASSYFKPLLADQETQYF. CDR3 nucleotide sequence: TGTGCCAGCAGTTACTTCAAACCTCTGCTAGCGGACCAAGAGACCCAGTACTTC.

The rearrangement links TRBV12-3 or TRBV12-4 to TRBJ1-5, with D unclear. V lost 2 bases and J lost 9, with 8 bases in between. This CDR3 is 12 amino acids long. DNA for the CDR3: TGTGCCAGCAGTTTACTCTCTACGCCCCAGCATTTT. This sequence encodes CASSLLSTPQHF.

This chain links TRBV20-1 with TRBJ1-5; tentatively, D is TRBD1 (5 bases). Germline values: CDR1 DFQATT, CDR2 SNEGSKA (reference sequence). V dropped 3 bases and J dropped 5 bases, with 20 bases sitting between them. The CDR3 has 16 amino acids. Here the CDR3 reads CSARITLNLGDQPQHF. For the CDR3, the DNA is TGCAGTGCTAGGATCACTCTCAACTTAGGGGATCAGCCCCAGCATTTT.

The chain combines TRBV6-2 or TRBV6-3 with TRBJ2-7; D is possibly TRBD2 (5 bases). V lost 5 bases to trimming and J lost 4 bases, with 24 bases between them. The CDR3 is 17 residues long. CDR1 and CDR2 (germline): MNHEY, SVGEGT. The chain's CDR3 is CASSQPRSGRASYEQYF. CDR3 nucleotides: TGTGCCAGCAGTCAACCTCGCTCCGGGCGGGCTAGTTACGAGCAGTACTTC.

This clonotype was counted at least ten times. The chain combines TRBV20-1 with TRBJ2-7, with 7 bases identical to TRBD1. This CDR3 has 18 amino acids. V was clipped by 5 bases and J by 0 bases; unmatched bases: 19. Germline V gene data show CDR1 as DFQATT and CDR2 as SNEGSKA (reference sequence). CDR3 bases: TGCAGTGCTCCGGGTCCCTACAACACAGGGGCCAGCTCCTACGAGCAGTACTTC. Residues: CSAPGPYNTGASSYEQYF.

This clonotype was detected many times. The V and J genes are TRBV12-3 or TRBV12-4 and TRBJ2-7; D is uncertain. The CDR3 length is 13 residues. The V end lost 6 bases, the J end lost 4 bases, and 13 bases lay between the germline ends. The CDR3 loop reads CASSRHGTYEQYF. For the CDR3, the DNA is TGTGCCAGCAGCCGTCACGGCACGTACGAGCAGTACTTC.

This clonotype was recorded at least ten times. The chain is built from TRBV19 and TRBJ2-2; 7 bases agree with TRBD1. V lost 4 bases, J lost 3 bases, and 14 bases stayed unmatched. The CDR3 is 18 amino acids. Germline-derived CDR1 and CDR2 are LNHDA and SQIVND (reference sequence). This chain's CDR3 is CASSRQGIRGLDTGELFF. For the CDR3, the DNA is TGTGCCAGTAGTAGACAGGGAATCAGAGGGCTGGACACCGGGGAGCTGTTTTTT.

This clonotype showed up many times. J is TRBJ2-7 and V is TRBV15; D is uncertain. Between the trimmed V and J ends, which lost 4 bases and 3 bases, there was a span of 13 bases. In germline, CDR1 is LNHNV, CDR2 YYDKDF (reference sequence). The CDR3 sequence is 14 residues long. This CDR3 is CATSTSVGRYEQYF. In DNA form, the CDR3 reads TGTGCCACCAGCACGTCCGTGGGCCGCTACGAGCAGTACTTC.

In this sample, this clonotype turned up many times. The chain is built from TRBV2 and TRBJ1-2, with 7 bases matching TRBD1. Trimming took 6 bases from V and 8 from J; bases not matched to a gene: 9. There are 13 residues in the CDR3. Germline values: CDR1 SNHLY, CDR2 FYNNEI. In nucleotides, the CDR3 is TGTGCCAGCAGAAGGGACAGATCCCTGGGCTACACCTTC. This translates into CASRRDRSLGYTF.